The rows below give T cell receptor beta chains drawn from one sample of a study of shared clonotypes between healthy human individuals. Repertoires were generated with immunoSEQ multiplex PCR, while TCRdb's copy carries only in-frame clones and drops some. This table holds fewer than 2.5 million clones, over 85% found once. Input material: naive CD4+ T cells from PBMCs. The receptor set was obtained from a man aged 18 to 29 in good health. Some clones in this sample may be carry-over from other donors' samples. Both conserved end residues are part of each CDR3. D genes are given only for firm matches. Expanded clones get a size class; other rows say once, few or many, or leave the size out.

clone_size,j_call,d_call,v_call,cdr3_nt,cdr3_aa
-,TRBJ2-7,TRBD2,TRBV4-2,TGTGCCAGCAGCCAAGTTCTGGCGGGAGGGGATGCCTACGAGCAGTACTTC,CASSQVLAGGDAYEQYF
-,TRBJ2-3,-,TRBV9,TGTGCCAGCAGCGCACCGAGCCAAACAGATACGCAGTATTTT,CASSAPSQTDTQYF
-,TRBJ2-7,TRBD2,TRBV28,TGTGCCAGCAGTTTGACGGGGAGGGCGAATTACGAGCAGTACTTC,CASSLTGRANYEQYF
-,TRBJ2-7,TRBD1,TRBV30,TGTGCCTGGTCACCCGACAGGGGGCTCGAGCAGTACTTC,CAWSPDRGLEQYF
-,TRBJ1-3,-,TRBV7-2,TGTGCCAGCAGCTTAAGAGGGGCTGGAAACACCATATATTTT,CASSLRGAGNTIYF
-,TRBJ1-5,-,TRBV29-1,TGCAGCGTTGAAGATGGGGGGGGGCCCCAGCATTTT,CSVEDGGGPQHF
-,TRBJ2-2,-,TRBV5-5,TGTGCCAGCAGCTTGAGAACTGCAGTGAACACCGGGGAGCTGTTTTTT,CASSLRTAVNTGELFF
-,TRBJ2-1,-,TRBV9,TGTGCCAGCAGCGCGGACAGCTCCCATTACAATGAGCAGTTCTTC,CASSADSSHYNEQFF
-,TRBJ1-2,-,TRBV5-3,TGTGCCAGAAGCTCCGAGGACAATACTAACTATGGCTACACCTTC,CARSSEDNTNYGYTF
-,TRBJ2-3,TRBD1,TRBV7-3,TGTGCCAGCAGCCGGACAGGGGTCGATACGCAGTATTTT,CASSRTGVDTQYF
-,TRBJ1-1,-,TRBV18,TGTGCCAGCTCAACCGGCCCCGGCCGAGGCACTGAAGCTTTCTTT,CASSTGPGRGTEAFF
-,TRBJ1-4,-,TRBV4-3,TGCGCCAGCAGCCAAGGAATTCAGCGGCGGCAGGAAAAACTGTTTTTT,CASSQGIQRRQEKLFF
few,TRBJ2-6,TRBD1,TRBV18,TGTGCCAGCTCACCAAAGGGACAGGCCCTCTCTGGGGCCAACGTCCTGACTTTC,CASSPKGQALSGANVLTF
few,TRBJ1-5,-,TRBV2,TGTGCCAGCAGTGAGTCCAGGGCGGCTCAGCCCCAGCATTTT,CASSESRAAQPQHF
-,TRBJ2-7,-,TRBV27,TGTGCCAGCAGCCTCCCTACCTACGAGCAGTACTTC,CASSLPTYEQYF
-,TRBJ2-3,-,TRBV30,TGTGCCTGGAGTGACGGGAAAACAGATACGCAGTATTTT,CAWSDGKTDTQYF
-,TRBJ2-3,-,TRBV6-5,TGTGCCAGCACCCTCCCAAACACAGATACGCAGTATTTT,CASTLPNTDTQYF
once,TRBJ2-4,-,TRBV19,TGTGCCAGTAGTATTTTGGGGGCCAAAAACATTCAGTACTTC,CASSILGAKNIQYF
-,TRBJ1-1,-,TRBV25-1,TGTGCCAGCAGTGAACCCAGGGGCACTGAAGCTTTCTTT,CASSEPRGTEAFF
-,TRBJ2-3,TRBD2,TRBV29-1,TGCAGCGTCACACTAGCGAGGAGCACAGATACGCAGTATTTT,CSVTLARSTDTQYF
-,TRBJ2-7,-,TRBV6-4,TGTGCCAGCACTTGCCTGACAGTCCGAGCCTACGAGCAGTACTTC,CASTCLTVRAYEQYF
-,TRBJ1-4,TRBD1,TRBV18,TGTGCCAGCTCAAGGGGGCATAATGAAAAACTGTTTTTT,CASSRGHNEKLFF
-,TRBJ2-5,-,TRBV30,TGTGCCCGAGGCTATCCGCCCGAGACCCAGTACTTC,CARGYPPETQYF
-,TRBJ2-3,-,TRBV7-2,TGTGCCAGCAGCTCCCAACTCACAGATACGCAGTATTTT,CASSSQLTDTQYF
-,TRBJ1-4,TRBD1,TRBV4-2,TGTGCCAGCAGCCTCGCCCAGACAGGGGCGCTTGCAACTAATGAAAAACTGTTTTTT,CASSLAQTGALATNEKLFF
-,TRBJ2-3,-,TRBV29-1,TGCAGCGTTGGGGCGGTACTCACAGATACGCAGTATTTT,CSVGAVLTDTQYF
-,TRBJ1-2,TRBD1,TRBV27,TGTGCCAGCAGTTTAACCCCCTGGGACAGAGACTATGGCTACACCTTC,CASSLTPWDRDYGYTF
-,TRBJ1-3,-,TRBV6-5,TGTGCCAGCAGTTACTCCCCCGGAAACACCATATATTTT,CASSYSPGNTIYF
-,TRBJ2-1,-,TRBV2,TGTGCCAGCAGGGCCGTGGGCTCCTACAATGAGCAGTTCTTC,CASRAVGSYNEQFF